The entry below describes one TCR beta chain. V lost 3 bases, J lost 4 bases, and 3 bases stayed unmatched. In germline, CDR1 is MGHRA, CDR2 YSYEKL. CDR3 length equals 15 residues. Here immunoSEQ multiplex PCR was the method, and the copy in TCRdb shows in-frame clones only, minus some. The sample shows hundreds of thousands of clones, 70% to 90% of them seen only once. This sample stems from a study of shared T cell receptors in the human thymus. The same data also contributed to another study, on human thymus T cells. As that study records: Corrective cardiac operations yielded the resected thymus tissue. Highly overlapping thymic repertoires among unrelated individuals were reported in related research.

Input material: thymocytes. The clonotype was recovered from a boy under three years old with a congenital heart defect. This chain connects TRBV4-1 to TRBJ2-7, with 13 nucleotides matching TRBD2. The chain's CDR3 is CASSQPGLAGYEQYF. As DNA, the CDR3 is TGCGCCAGCAGCCAGCCGGGACTAGCGGGGTACGAGCAGTACTTC.